The 32 T cell receptor beta chains reported below all come from one sample, sequenced in a study of cytomegalovirus exposure and HLA in healthy donors. PCR was performed using 60 Vbeta and 13 Jbeta primers. Profiled with immunoSEQ multiplex PCR; TCRdb holds only in-frame clones, not every one. The table lists about 120,000 clones, around 10% of them singletons. What was sequenced was PBMCs. All receptors derive from a man younger than 45 in good health and CMV-seronegative.

In this sample, this clone turned up a few times. The chain has TRBV6-1 and TRBJ2-7; possibly TRBD1 for D (6 bases). CDR1 and CDR2 from the germline V gene are MNHNS and SASEGT. The CDR3 extends over 14 amino acids. Trimming took off 3 bases at V and 2 bases at J, with 11 bases between the two ends. The CDR3 is CASSDRGQTYEQYF. The CDR3 nucleotides are TGTGCCAGCAGTGACAGAGGACAGACCTACGAGCAGTACTTC.

The chain combines TRBV30 with TRBJ1-6, with no clear D. V was pared by 0 bases and J by 0 bases, with 12 bases between. The CDR3 has 17 residues. CDR1 and CDR2 from the germline V gene are GTSNPN and SVGIG (reference sequence). CDR3 amino acids: CAWSVQIASSYNSPLHF. CDR3 coding DNA: TGTGCCTGGAGTGTACAAATAGCAAGCTCCTATAATTCACCCCTCCACTTT.

In its sample, this clone was seen a few times. The chain has TRBV7-9 and TRBJ2-3; 7 bases agree with TRBD1. The CDR3 has 15 residues. Trimming removed 5 bases from V and 3 bases from J; junction bases left unmatched: 8. The germline gives CDR1 SEHNR, CDR2 FQNEAQ (reference sequence). CDR3 coding DNA: TGTGCCAGCAGCCCCGGTAAGGGGGCAACAGATACGCAGTATTTT. This codes for CASSPGKGATDTQYF.

This clone showed up just a few times. J is TRBJ1-5 and V is TRBV12-5, with 9 bases aligning to TRBD1. Germline values: CDR1 LGHNT, CDR2 FRNRAP. This CDR3 spans 16 amino acids. Losses at the gene ends were 4 bases for V and 6 bases for J; bases not matched to a gene: 10. DNA of the CDR3: TGTGCTAGTGGTTCATCCGGGACAGGGACCTCTCAGCCCCAGCATTTT. It translates to CASGSSGTGTSQPQHF.

This clone appeared a few times. The V call is TRBV7-6, the J call TRBJ2-6; maybe TRBD1 (5 bases). Trimming removed 5 bases from V and 1 base from J, with 18 bases in between. Germline CDR1 SGHVS, CDR2 FNYEAQ. This CDR3 contains 18 residues. CDR3 sequence: CASSAARAPRSGANVLTF. The CDR3 coding sequence is TGTGCCAGCAGCGCGGCCAGGGCCCCTAGGTCTGGGGCCAACGTCCTGACTTTC.

The chain combines TRBV4-1 with TRBJ2-7, with D uncertain. The germline V gene encodes CDR1 MGHRA and CDR2 YSYEKL. Trimming left V 3 bases short and J 3 bases short, with 9 bases between. This CDR3 region has 13 residues. The CDR3 region has the DNA TGCGCCAGCAGCCATCCCGGAGTCTACGAGCAGTACTTC. Its protein product is CASSHPGVYEQYF.

In this sample, this clone turned up a few times. The chain joins TRBV25-1 to TRBJ1-1; D not certain. Trimming stripped 2 bases from V and 3 bases from J, with 10 bases between. CDR1 is MGHDK and CDR2 is SYGVNS in the germline V gene. This CDR3 is 14 amino acids long. The CDR3 loop reads CASSEGREDTEAFF. As DNA, the CDR3 is TGTGCCAGCAGTGAAGGGAGGGAAGACACTGAAGCTTTCTTT. The full variable domain, in which reference TRBV25-1 and TRBJ1-1 provide the parts outside the CDR3, is EADIYQTPRYLVIGTGKKITLECSQTMGHDKMYWYQQDPGMELHLIHYSYGVNSTEKGDLSSESTVSRIRTEHFPLTLESARPSHTSQYLCASSEGREDTEAFFGQGTRLTVV.

This clone has more than one count but fewer than ten. The gene calls are TRBV4-3 and TRBJ2-2; D is perhaps TRBD2 (5 bases). V lost 8 bases, J lost 2 bases, and 15 bases lay in between. The germline gives CDR1 LGHNA, CDR2 YSLEER. The CDR3 contains 15 residues. CDR3 sequence reads: CASRRSGRNTGELFF. Here the CDR3 DNA reads TGCGCCAGCCGTCGCAGCGGCCGTAACACCGGGGAGCTGTTTTTT.

This chain connects TRBV9 to TRBJ2-5; 7 bases align to TRBD1. The CDR3 covers 17 residues. Germline CDR1 is SGDLS and CDR2 is YYNGEE. V lost 0 bases to trimming and J lost 2 bases; unmatched junction nucleotides: 10. As DNA, the CDR3 is TGTGCCAGCAGCGTAGAGTTGGGGACAGCCCCACAAGAGACCCAGTACTTC. It specifies CASSVELGTAPQETQYF.

The rearrangement links TRBV6-1 to TRBJ2-6, with TRBD1 identical over 7 bases. The germline CDR1 and CDR2 sequences are MNHNS and SASEGT. J gave up 2 bases and V 1 base, and 2 bases lay outside the gene matches. The length of the CDR3 is 16 residues. The DNA of the CDR3 is TGTGCCAGCAGTGAAGGGACAGGCCCTGGGGCCAACGTCCTGACTTTC. Translated: CASSEGTGPGANVLTF.

There are a few counts of this clone. The chain carries TRBV4-2 and TRBJ2-6, with D perhaps TRBD2 (5 bases). With 0 bases removed from V and 4 bases from J, the gap between germline ends came to 16 bases. In germline, CDR1 is LGHNA, CDR2 YNFKEQ. This CDR3 contains 18 residues. As DNA, the CDR3 is TGTGCCAGCAGCCAAGAGTGGTCGACGGGGTCCGGGGCCAACGTCCTGACTTTC. Its translation is CASSQEWSTGSGANVLTF.

This chain joins TRBV6-1 and TRBJ1-3, with D possibly matching TRBD1 (5 bases). Trimming cost V 2 bases and J 2 bases, with 10 bases left between them. This CDR3 is built from 15 residues. Germline V lookup: CDR1 MNHNS, CDR2 SASEGT. This chain's CDR3 is CASSESGSPGNTIYF. For the CDR3, the DNA is TGTGCCAGCAGTGAATCAGGGTCTCCTGGAAACACCATATATTTT.

This clone has a handful of counts. The chain uses TRBV7-3 and TRBJ1-1; 8 positions match TRBD1. Trimming cost V 2 bases and J 8 bases; bases outside gene matches: 13. The CDR3 has 16 residues. CDR1 and CDR2 (germline): SGHTA, FQGTGA. CDR3 in DNA: TGTGCCAGCAGCTTAGTGCCGGGACAGGTAAACGAAGAAGCTTTCTTT. It encodes CASSLVPGQVNEEAFF.

The genes are TRBV29-1 and TRBJ2-7; D perhaps matches TRBD1 (6 bases). The CDR3 consists of 12 residues. Trimming stripped 6 bases from V and 3 bases from J, with 12 bases between. Germline V gene lookup returns CDR1 SQVTM and CDR2 ANQGSEA. CDR3 region: CSVGTSFYEQYF. Written as DNA, the CDR3 is TGCAGCGTCGGGACATCCTTCTACGAGCAGTACTTC.

The CDR3 DNA sequence: TGTGCCAGTAGTAAAGACAGGGCGCCGAACACTGAAGCTTTCTTT. Its translation is CASSKDRAPNTEAFF. The V call is TRBV19, the J call TRBJ1-1; TRBD1 matches at 7 bases. This CDR3 spans 15 amino acids. The V gene end was trimmed by 4 bases and the J gene end by 1 base; junction bases not matched to a gene: 6. CDR1 and CDR2 (germline): LNHDA, SQIVND (reference sequence). Drawing the rest from reference TRBV19 and TRBJ1-1, the complete variable domain is DGGITQSPKYLFRKEGQNVTLSCEQNLNHDAMYWYRQDPGQGLRLIYYSQIVNDFQKGDIAEGYSVSREKKESFPLTVTSAQKNPTAFYLCASSKDRAPNTEAFFGQGTRLTVV.

There are a few counts of this clone. V usage is TRBV9 and J usage is TRBJ1-1; 8 bases are a match to TRBD1. The CDR3 length is 12 residues. CDR1 is SGDLS, CDR2 YYNGEE, per germline. The junction had 4 bases not matched to a gene; V was cut back by 2 bases and J by 10 bases. For the CDR3, the DNA is TGTGCCAGCAGCGTGGGGACAGGAGGAGCTTTCTTT. Its protein is CASSVGTGGAFF.

By share of the sample, this clone is medium-sized. The rearrangement uses TRBV7-8 and TRBJ2-2, with no clear D. The germline CDR1 and CDR2 sequences are SGHVS and FQNEAQ. The V end was cut by 6 bases, the J end by 0 bases, with 14 bases between. The CDR3 extends over 16 amino acids. The CDR3 DNA reads as TGTGCCAGCAGTCAACAGTTTACCTCGAACACCGGGGAGCTGTTTTTT. Residues: CASSQQFTSNTGELFF.

This rearrangement joins TRBV29-1 to TRBJ2-5, with 11 bases matching TRBD2. Losses at the gene ends were 5 bases for V and 4 bases for J; bases not matched to a gene: 9. The CDR3 runs 15 residues. The germline gives CDR1 SQVTM, CDR2 ANQGSEA. DNA of the CDR3: TGCAGCGTTAGAGGCCTAGCGGGAGGAGTAGAGACCCAGTACTTC. Translation gives CSVRGLAGGVETQYF. The full variable domain, in which reference TRBV29-1 and TRBJ2-5 provide the parts outside the CDR3, is SAVISQKPSRDICQRGTSLTIQCQVDSQVTMMFWYRQQPGQSLTLIATANQGSEATYESGFVIDKFPISRPNLTFSTLTVSNMSPEDSSIYLCSVRGLAGGVETQYFGPGTRLLVL.

This chain links TRBV18 with TRBJ2-5, with a tentative D call TRBD2 (6 bases). V lost 5 bases and J lost 1, with 20 bases in between. CDR1 is KGHSH, CDR2 LQKENI, per germline. The CDR3 runs to 17 residues. The CDR3 DNA sequence: TGTGCCAGCTCATCCTTCCCCCCCGGGACTTCCCAAGAGACCCAGTACTTC. It specifies CASSSFPPGTSQETQYF.

In DNA form, the CDR3 reads TGTGCCTGGAACCAGGGAGGGACCTACGAGCAGTACTTC. The encoded protein is CAWNQGGTYEQYF. The chain has TRBV30 and TRBJ2-7; TRBD2 matches at 7 bases. The V gene's germline CDR1 is GTSNPN and CDR2 SVGIG (reference sequence). V was pared by 4 bases and J by 2 bases, with 5 bases of the junction left unmatched. This CDR3 comprises 13 residues.

The chain couples TRBV28 to TRBJ2-7, with D possibly TRBD1 on 6 matching bases. Trimming cost V 6 bases and J 4 bases, with 13 bases left between them. Germline V gene sequence: CDR1 MDHEN, CDR2 SYDVKM. This CDR3 is 13 amino acids long. CDR3 in amino acids: CASRAGTTYEQYF. CDR3 coding DNA: TGTGCCAGCAGGGCCGGGACAACGTACGAGCAGTACTTC.

The gene calls are TRBV13 and TRBJ2-1; TRBD2 matches at 13 bases. The length of the CDR3 is 15 residues. CDR1 is PRHDT and CDR2 is FYEKMQ in the germline V gene (reference sequence). Trimming took 5 bases from V and 5 from J; bases not matched to a gene: 3. Here the CDR3 reads CASSIGLAGDNEQFF. CDR3 nucleotides: TGTGCCAGCAGCATCGGACTAGCGGGGGACAATGAGCAGTTCTTC. Based on the CDR3 plus reference TRBV13 and TRBJ2-1, the full variable domain is AAGVIQSPRHLIKEKRETATLKCYPIPRHDTVYWYQQGPGQDPQFLISFYEKMQSDKGSIPDRFSAQQFSDYHSELNMSSLELGDSALYFCASSIGLAGDNEQFFGPGTRLTVL.

This clone was observed a handful of times. The CDR3 spells CAWTQGPGNGYTF. Written as DNA, the CDR3 is TGTGCCTGGACTCAGGGTCCGGGTAATGGCTACACCTTC. This chain uses TRBV30 with TRBJ1-2; D is possibly TRBD1 (5 bases). Trimming pared 4 bases from V and 6 bases from J, leaving 15 bases between. Germline V gene sequence: CDR1 GTSNPN, CDR2 SVGIG (reference sequence). This CDR3 contains 13 residues.

A few counts support this clone. The chain joins TRBV28 to TRBJ2-7; D is perhaps TRBD2 (5 bases). There are 14 residues in the CDR3. Trimming shortened V by 6 bases and J by 2 bases, and 14 bases separated the two germline ends. The germline V gene encodes CDR1 MDHEN and CDR2 SYDVKM. CDR3 sequence: CASSSPAAPYEQYF. CDR3 coding DNA: TGTGCCAGCAGCTCCCCAGCGGCCCCCTACGAGCAGTACTTC.

This clone was counted once. This chain uses TRBV9 with TRBJ2-1; maybe TRBD2 (6 bases). Germline CDR1 SGDLS, CDR2 YYNGEE. V gave up 4 bases and J gave up 7 bases, with 18 bases separating them. The CDR3 extends over 15 amino acids. CDR3 in amino acids: CASSPSDGGRNEQFF. CDR3 sequence (DNA): TGTGCCAGCAGCCCATCCGACGGGGGAAGGAATGAGCAGTTCTTC.

This clone was picked up a small number of times. The V and J genes are TRBV10-3 and TRBJ1-4; tentative D call: TRBD1 (6 bases). The CDR3 runs to 15 residues. With 4 bases removed from V and 8 bases from J, the gap between germline ends came to 17 bases. Per germline, CDR1 ENHRY and CDR2 SYGVKD. CDR3 in amino acids: CAISGQDGANEKLFF. The CDR3 DNA is TGTGCCATCAGTGGACAGGACGGAGCAAACGAAAAACTGTTTTTT.

This clone showed up just a few times. The chain recombines TRBV27 with TRBJ2-2; D may be TRBD1 (6 bases). The germline V gene has CDR1 MNHEY and CDR2 SMNVEV (reference sequence). Trimming stripped 7 bases from V and 1 base from J, with 13 bases between. This CDR3 spans 15 amino acids. CDR3 in amino acids: CASTSGQRNTGELFF. The CDR3 DNA is TGTGCCAGCACATCCGGACAGAGGAACACCGGGGAGCTGTTTTTT.

V and J are TRBV6-1 and TRBJ2-1, with 10 positions matching TRBD2. The ends lost 0 bases at V and 7 bases at J; junction bases unmatched: 6. The CDR3 is 16 residues long. Germline loops: CDR1 MNHNS, CDR2 SASEGT. DNA for the CDR3: TGTGCCAGCAGTGAAGCGCGGGCTAGCGGGAGTAATGAGCAGTTCTTC. Residues: CASSEARASGSNEQFF.

The chain combines TRBV28 with TRBJ2-7; D might be TRBD2 (6 bases). CDR3 length: 12 residues. The V gene's germline CDR1 is MDHEN and CDR2 SYDVKM. Deletions cut 9 bases from V and 0 bases from J, with 9 bases between. CDR3 protein: CASGRSSYEQYF. The CDR3 region has the DNA TGTGCCAGTGGGAGGAGCTCCTACGAGCAGTACTTC.

This rearrangement joins TRBV7-9 to TRBJ2-2; maybe TRBD1 (6 bases). This CDR3 spans 16 amino acids. Trimming removed 0 bases from V and 6 bases from J, with 14 bases in between. CDR1 is SEHNR and CDR2 is FQNEAQ in the germline V gene (reference sequence). The CDR3 sequence is CASSLAGTKVAGELFF. DNA for the CDR3: TGTGCCAGCAGCTTAGCCGGGACAAAGGTCGCCGGGGAGCTGTTTTTT.

This chain joins TRBV9 and TRBJ2-3; no reliable D call. From germline, CDR1 is SGDLS and CDR2 YYNGEE. V lost 4 bases, J lost 6 bases, and 12 bases lay in between. The CDR3 consists of 13 residues. The CDR3 here is CASSKRPEDTQYF. The CDR3 nucleotides read TGTGCCAGCAGCAAGAGGCCGGAGGATACGCAGTATTTT.

This chain connects TRBV19 to TRBJ1-3, with a tentative D call TRBD1 (5 bases). The CDR3 runs 14 residues. Trimming took 4 bases from V and 0 from J, leaving 7 bases between them. The germline CDR1 and CDR2 sequences are LNHDA and SQIVND (reference sequence). CDR3 nucleotides: TGTGCCAGTAGTAGACAGAGCTCTGGAAACACCATATATTTT. It codes for CASSRQSSGNTIYF. The full variable domain, rest sourced from reference TRBV19 and TRBJ1-3, is DGGITQSPKYLFRKEGQNVTLSCEQNLNHDAMYWYRQDPGQGLRLIYYSQIVNDFQKGDIAEGYSVSREKKESFPLTVTSAQKNPTAFYLCASSRQSSGNTIYFGEGSWLTVV.